This T cell receptor beta chain is drawn from a study of blood T cell repertoires in COVID-19. Study information: The United States, Italy and Spain supplied acute and convalescent COVID-19 samples. In each case, the material was cDNA or gDNA derived from T cells, B-cell-depleted T cells, or PBMCs.

The authors' processing: Amplification with reference gene primers provided the estimates of nucleated cell counts. Method: immunoSEQ multiplex PCR; TCRdb's copy keeps in-frame clones and lacks some. Clone size and the V and J calls come from that table; the DNA yielded D and trimming. The data show about 100,000 clones, more than 65% seen once. This CDR3 has 13 amino acids. CDR1 and CDR2 (germline): LNHDA, SQIVND (reference sequence). The V end was cut by 0 bases, the J end by 11 bases, with 13 bases between. Sequencing was carried out using peripheral blood. The sequence was obtained from a woman aged 80 or over with active or convalescent COVID-19. The J gene is TRBJ1-1, the V gene TRBV19; D possibly corresponds to TRBD1 (5 bases). The CDR3 coding sequence is TGTGCCAGTAGTATAGACGTCGGGGGGAAGGCTTTCTTT. It is translated as CASSIDVGGKAFF. Looking up the rest from reference TRBV19 and TRBJ1-1 gives the full variable domain: DGGITQSPKYLFRKEGQNVTLSCEQNLNHDAMYWYRQDPGQGLRLIYYSQIVNDFQKGDIAEGYSVSREKKESFPLTVTSAQKNPTAFYLCASSIDVGGKAFFGQGTRLTVV.